This T cell receptor (beta chain) was recovered during a study of cytomegalovirus exposure and HLA in healthy donors (dated by TCRdb to 2016 to 2017). Turning to the overall study: According to an earlier analysis of 587 of the donors, 200 million or so T cells yielded some 120 million unique TCR beta sequences and approximately 280 Gb of sequence data. Among the approximately 400 genotyped donors, around 79% belonged to the genetic ancestry cluster associated with self-reported Caucasian donors. Four to six DR-DQ haplotypes were handled as single units for association and clustering, since linkage in the cohort was strong. Donor age, sex, ethnicity and CMV serostatus were collected together with the repertoire data. The study profiled the T cell repertoires of more than 500 subjects by immunosequencing and related them to cytomegalovirus serostatus. Rather than drawing on any new phenotypic data, the later analysis identified candidate immune exposures from TCR beta sequences and the way those sequences occurred across donors. The study aimed to test whether cataloging public T cell receptors could reveal signatures of past pathogen exposure. The number of typed donors differed by locus: about 620-640 for A, B, C, DRB1 and DQB1; approximately 540 for DQA1; about 600 for DPA1; and around 450 for DPB1. To predict cytomegalovirus infection status, the study combined high-throughput TCR immunosequencing, statistical association of individual TCRs with disease status, and machine learning. Among almost 400 genotyped donors of the cohort, an average of approximately 230,000 unique TCR beta nucleotide sequences were sequenced per donor, roughly 20% of them non-productive. In an earlier analysis of roughly 580 of the donors, high-throughput TCR beta sequencing was used to judge whether each TCR beta V gene segment behaved as functional or pseudogenic. About 280 gigabases of sequencing data and approximately 91 million unique TCR sequences made up an early release that covered approximately 700 HLA-typed donors. In a later analysis, previously published TCR beta repertoires from more than 500 donors were re-analyzed and high-resolution HLA genotyping was added so that TCR occurrence patterns could be studied. A later genetic analysis used genome-wide SNP genotypes for about 55% of the 666 donors, treating that subset as a discovery cohort. All discovery cohort repertoires had been generated using a single sequencing platform. Both class I and class II loci were covered by HLA typing, at four-digit resolution. In addition to the first cohort of approximately 650 subjects, a separate validation cohort of approximately 130 different subjects was used.

What the study reported, not specific to this receptor: The sequencing pipeline was judged likely to have produced a cluster of highly shared sequence variants as a technical artifact. A later genetic analysis associated a missense DCLRE1C variant with V-gene and J-gene trimming of TCR beta chains, and an independent cohort replicated the association. Assigning TCR associations to individual alleles was difficult when HLA alleles, especially DR and DQ, strongly co-occurred. A later genetic analysis reported fewer N-insertions in productive TCRs among donors in an Asian-associated ancestry cluster than the approximately 670-donor mean. In an earlier analysis of some 550 of the donors, most TCR beta V segments were observed in productive rearrangements about 90% or about 30% of the time, broadly matching IMGT annotations. In a later analysis, most CMV-associated TCR beta chains were found to appear HLA-restricted, with HLA associations seemingly driven largely by CMV exposure. This cohort had only TCR beta chains sequenced, and the lack of alpha or paired-chain data limited which features could be detected. According to the authors, the approach could potentially be generalized to other disease states and immunological phenotypes. Because counts were too low, approximately 15 rarely observed V segments, including chromosome 9 orphons, were excluded from the earlier analysis of 587 of the donors. In a later analysis, TCR association rates were found to vary across HLA loci, with the most associated TCRs seen for DRB1 alleles and the fewest for HLA-C alleles. The 87-base-pair reads could not distinguish some IMGT-functional V segments, including TRBV6-2 and TRBV6-3, so those segments were excluded. Cytomegalovirus status was reported to be diagnosed by the classifier with high specificity and sensitivity in both the original and validation cohorts. A later analysis reported that several top co-occurrence clusters appeared linked to parvovirus B19, influenza, CMV and Epstein-Barr virus. A further reported finding was that TCR beta sequences accurately predicted the HLA-A and HLA-B alleles for most subjects in the first cohort. Linkage disequilibrium might explain the correlated functional status among segregating V segments, but an unknown experimental factor could not be ruled out. The presence/absence analyses assumed that sequencing depth was roughly uniform across donors, and that assumption may not be true. Most TCR sequences were observed very rarely across donors, whereas some public TCRs were present in many individuals. A later analysis found that HLA-associated TCR beta chains were more clonally expanded and had lower generation probabilities than equally common non-associated chains. CMV serostatus was the only immune exposure information available for the cohort. In vitro tests confirmed that a few of the cytomegalovirus-associated TCR beta chains recognize cytomegalovirus antigens. The study listed 164 TCR beta chains as associated with cytomegalovirus. HLA typing was unavailable for some donors at each locus, so association tests used only the typed subset. In a later analysis, 16,951 TCR beta sequences were associated with specific HLA alleles at a false discovery rate of 0.05.

The cohort consisted of 666 healthy bone marrow donors. At the time of sampling, every cohort member was nominally healthy, though immune exposures that went unrecorded were likely present. The donor tested CMV seronegative, placing the donor among the approximately 400 seronegative members of the cohort. Every donor gave a peripheral blood sample, and the peripheral blood mononuclear cells from that sample were used for TCR beta sequencing. Genomic DNA was extracted from the blood cell samples with the Qiagen DNeasy Blood Extraction Kit. Library method: the immunoSEQ multiplex PCR assay. For the multiplex PCR, a mixture combining 60 forward primers for TCR Vbeta segments and 13 reverse primers for TCR Jbeta segments was used. The CDR3 region of rearranged TCR beta genes was amplified from genomic DNA with a multiplex PCR assay. The Illumina HiSeq System was used to sequence the amplified TCR beta libraries as 87-base-pair reads. Per the source publication's procedure: In a later analysis, tens of millions of unique TCR beta chains were counted across the 650 to 700 repertoires, and roughly 11 million of these chains were shared by at least two donors. Raw reads were error-corrected and collapsed into unique sequences by a nearest-neighbor algorithm in which closely related sequences were merged to remove PCR and sequencing errors. Alignment of CDR3 sequences to IMGT reference sequences was used to assign V, D and J gene segments. Each retained sequence needed at least a six-nucleotide match to both a V gene segment and a J gene segment. A rearrangement counted as productive if the CDR3 had no stop codons and remained in frame with V and J, and every other rearrangement counted as non-productive. CDR3 was defined according to IMGT convention as the region running from the second conserved V-encoded cysteine to the conserved J-encoded phenylalanine. Sequences without an unambiguous match to a single V gene segment were excluded from the earlier analysis of several hundred of the donors. An earlier analysis of 587 of the donors classified V segments as functional when productive rearrangements were above 56.7% and as segregating when the standard deviation between donors was above 5%. A statistical classification framework was built for diagnosing cytomegalovirus status from the catalog of TCR beta chain sequences. A later analysis assigned V and J genes by comparing TCR nucleotide sequences with IMGT/GENE-DB human TR gene sequences. The TCRdist pipeline was used in a later analysis to assign CDR3 sequences and most-parsimonious VDJ recombination scenarios. In a later analysis, each TCR beta chain was defined by its CDR3 amino acid sequence together with its V-gene family, and reads lacking a unique V-gene family were excluded. As a way to deal with suspected cross-contamination and a sequencing artifact, a later analysis dropped 640 or so nucleotide sequences that were highly shared and had low generation probability. In a later analysis, a clonal expansion index for each public chain was calculated from normalized within-repertoire ranks of inferred template counts. In a later analysis, generation probabilities were computed using a VDJ recombination model fitted to out-of-frame rearrangements, and the results were checked against IGoR. A later analysis scored TCR-TCR, TCR-HLA and TCR-CMV co-occurrence with hypergeometric tests, applying a repertoire-size bias correction to TCR pairs. False discovery rates were estimated in a later analysis by permuting HLA or CMV assignments 20 times. In a later analysis, co-occurring TCRs were grouped using DBSCAN, and TCRdist sequence similarity was added for clustering within HLA-allele-positive subsets. Repertoires with fewer than 30,000 or more than 120,000 public chains were left out of co-occurrence clustering, as were about 5 repertoires with anomalous nucleotide sharing. Imported from immuneACCESS, the table was reduced by TCRdb to in-frame sequences with V and J called. These copies leave out some clones; in studies compared against another copy, an unresolved V gene accounts for under half, and the cause of the remainder is not known. The DNA was the basis for D and trimming; V, J and clone size are from that table. Within this sample are about 160,000 clones, with approximately 86% of them counted one time only. Roughly 1.9% of the sample is in the top ten clones.

The CDR3 holds 14 amino acids from the cysteine to the phenylalanine. The CDR3 DNA has 42 bases and is translated from base 1. Based on the germline V gene (reference sequence), the CDR1 and CDR2 sequences are SSHAT and FNYEAQ. Remarks on this clone: Which antigen it targets is not known. The junction does not match germline at one end; this may be a read error.

The chain uses TRBV7-7 and TRBJ1-2, with the D gene not clear enough to name. This receptor was taken from a young woman in good health and CMV-seronegative. The sample comprised PBMCs. The sequenced DNA: TGTGCTAGCAGCTTCTCTACAGAAGATCCCGGCTACACCTTC. It codes for CASSFSTEDPGYTF.